This T cell receptor beta chain was sequenced during a study of blood T cell repertoires in COVID-19. Study-level background: From T cells, B-cell-depleted T cells, or PBMCs came the material, which was cDNA or gDNA.

V shed 3 bases and J shed 3 bases, with 16 bases lying between them. Looked up from germline, CDR1 is SGHRS and CDR2 is YFSETQ. The CDR3 covers 15 residues. This clone was detected once. Original methodology: Reference gene primer amplification yielded estimated nucleated cell counts. Sequencing used immunoSEQ multiplex PCR; TCRdb keeps in-frame clones, though not all of them. Clone size and the V and J calls come from that table; the DNA yielded D and trimming. This sample has over 150,000 clones, with approximately 90% found just once. The receptor's source is a man between 18 and 35 years old who had recovered from COVID-19. Specimen: peripheral blood. The V gene is TRBV5-1, the J gene TRBJ2-7, with a tentative D call TRBD2 (6 bases). This CDR3 is CASSWGTRTNYEQYF. The CDR3 nucleotides are TGCGCCAGCAGCTGGGGGACTCGCACGAACTACGAGCAGTACTTC.